The 7 T cell receptor beta chains below come from one sample, sequenced in a study of blood T cells in healthy people across ages. Primed by a sample-barcoded 5' primer and a J-beta primer mix, a second PCR proceeded for about 7 to 11 cycles. TCRdb reprocessed the 5' RACE reads via MiXCR and lists one record per CDR3 protein. The table shows 650,000 to 800,000 distinct CDR3 sequences, with 44% occurring only once. Sequencing used blood. The receptor source for this set is a man in his 60s in good health.

CDR3 region: CASSLGFQINTGELFF. CDR3 sequence (DNA): TGTGCCAGCAGCTTGGGTTTTCAGATTAACACCGGGGAGCTGTTTTTT. The chain carries TRBV7-9 and TRBJ2-2; D not certain. The CDR3 sequence is 16 residues long. Deletions cut 3 bases from V and 2 bases from J, with 13 bases between. Germline CDR1 SEHNR, CDR2 FQNEAQ (reference sequence).

The gene calls are TRBV5-6 and TRBJ1-1; 12 bases are shared with TRBD1. This CDR3 contains 13 residues. Germline loops: CDR1 SGHDT, CDR2 YYEEEE. Trimming removed 4 bases from V and 11 bases from J; junction bases left unmatched: 6. CDR3 amino acids: CASSLGTGGWAFF. CDR3 DNA: TGTGCCAGCAGCCTCGGGACAGGGGGCTGGGCTTTCTTT.

V usage is TRBV7-2 and J usage is TRBJ1-2; D may be TRBD1 (6 bases). This CDR3 region has 15 residues. Germline CDR1 reads SGHTA; CDR2 reads FQGNSA. V was cut by 5 bases and J by 3 bases, with 16 bases left in between. CDR3 loop: CASSVTGLDDYGYTF. The CDR3 DNA reads TGTGCCAGCAGCGTCACAGGGTTGGACGACTATGGCTACACCTTC.

This clonotype was counted between two and nine times. The chain has TRBV6-1 and TRBJ2-1; TRBD2 agrees at 8 bases. The CDR3 is 15 amino acids. Germline CDR1 is MNHNS and CDR2 is SASEGT. The V and J ends lost 1 base and 1 base, in that order; junction bases with no gene match: 0. The CDR3 region has the DNA TGTGCCAGCAGTGAAGGACTAGCGTCCTACAATGAGCAGTTCTTC. This gives the protein CASSEGLASYNEQFF.

A single count supports this clonotype. The rearrangement links TRBV30 to TRBJ1-4; TRBD1 matches at 11 bases. Trimming at V came to 3 bases and at J to 2 bases, leaving 8 bases not matched to a gene. Germline loops: CDR1 GTSNPN, CDR2 SVGIG (reference sequence). The CDR3 has 17 amino acids. The CDR3 spells CAWSLGQGAATNEKLFF. As DNA, the CDR3 is TGTGCCTGGAGCCTCGGACAGGGGGCCGCGACTAATGAAAAACTGTTTTTT.

This clonotype was counted a few times. V gene TRBV10-3 combines with J gene TRBJ2-3; perhaps TRBD1 as D (6 bases). The CDR3 contains 14 residues. V was cut by 10 bases and J by 1 base, with 15 bases left in between. Germline loops: CDR1 ENHRY, CDR2 SYGVKD. The CDR3 region is CATDQGIRTDTQYF. CDR3 DNA: TGTGCCACCGATCAGGGGATACGCACAGATACGCAGTATTTT.

The chain couples TRBV19 to TRBJ1-5, with unresolved D. Trimming took off 4 bases at V and 7 bases at J, with 11 bases between the two ends. This CDR3 is 13 amino acids long. Germline CDR1 reads LNHDA; CDR2 reads SQIVND (reference sequence). The CDR3 region has the DNA TGTGCCAGTAGTACTCAGAGGCTCCAGCCCCAGCATTTT. Translation gives CASSTQRLQPQHF.